Included here is one T cell receptor beta chain sequence, with context. Profiled with immunoSEQ multiplex PCR; TCRdb holds only in-frame clones, not every one. The sample carries around 110,000 clones, 81% recorded once. The CDR3 extends over 13 amino acids. V was clipped by 6 bases and J by 2 bases, with 10 bases between them. Per germline, CDR1 KGHSH and CDR2 LQKENI. This entry is derived from a study of radiotherapy plus CTLA-4 blockade in lung cancer. At the level of the study: Objective response was observed in roughly a sixth of patients, and disease control in just over 30%.

The receptor's source is a human donor with non-small cell lung cancer that progressed on radiotherapy plus ipilimumab. Some clones in this sample may be carry-over from other donors' samples. The chain is built from TRBV18 and TRBJ1-1; D gene unclear. The sample in question was peripheral blood, obtained from a patient treated with radiotherapy plus ipilimumab. The CDR3 DNA reads TGTGCCAGCTCCCTCGACGTAAACACTGAAGCTTTCTTT. Translated: CASSLDVNTEAFF.